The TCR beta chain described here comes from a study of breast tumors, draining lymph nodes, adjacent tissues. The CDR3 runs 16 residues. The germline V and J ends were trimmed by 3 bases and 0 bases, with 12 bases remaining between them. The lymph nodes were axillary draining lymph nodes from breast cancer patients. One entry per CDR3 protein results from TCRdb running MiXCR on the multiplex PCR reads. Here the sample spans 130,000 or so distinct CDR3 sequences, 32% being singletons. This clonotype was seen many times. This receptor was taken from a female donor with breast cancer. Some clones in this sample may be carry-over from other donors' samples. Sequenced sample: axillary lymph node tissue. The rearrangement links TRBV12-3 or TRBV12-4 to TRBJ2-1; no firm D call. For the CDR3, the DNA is TGTGCCAGCAGTTTCCCCGAAGGCCACTCCTACAATGAGCAGTTCTTC. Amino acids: CASSFPEGHSYNEQFF.